The entry below gives a single TCR beta chain sequence along with its context. Its antigen is as yet unknown. TCR beta VDJ and CDR3 were profiled, and genomic DNA was the template. TCRdb recomputed calls from the reads with MiXCR, one row per CDR3 protein. This table holds over 150,000 distinct CDR3 sequences, approximately 52% found once. These data belong to a study of CD8+CD57+ T cells in acquired aplastic anemia. Study-level results: No significant difference in CD8+ Simpson's diversity was found between patients and controls.

Patients included in sequencing had previously demonstrated CD8+CD57+ cell expansion by flow cytometry. Trimming took 2 bases from V and 7 from J; bases not matched to a gene: 7. The V gene's germline CDR1 is KGHDR and CDR2 SFDVKD. The CDR3 is made up of 16 amino acids. The genes are TRBV24-1 and TRBJ2-3; 11 positions agree with TRBD2. The sequence derives from a human donor with aplastic anemia. Input material: sorted CD4+, CD8+, or CD8+CD57+ T cells (not recorded which) from PBMCs. Written as DNA, the CDR3 is TGTGCCACCAGTGATTCCGTAGCGGGAGGGCGAAATACGCAGTATTTT. Translated, it gives CATSDSVAGGRNTQYF.